This TCR beta chain came from a study of blood T cell repertoires in COVID-19. Method: immunoSEQ multiplex PCR; TCRdb's copy keeps in-frame clones and lacks some. Of about 230,000 clones listed, roughly 88% are singletons. This clonotype originated in a man aged 40-55 years with acute or convalescent COVID-19. The sequenced sample was peripheral blood.

The CDR3 DNA reads TGTGCCAGCAGCCCCCGGACAGGGCAGGACCAGCCCCAGCATTTT. Translating gives CASSPRTGQDQPQHF. The rearrangement joins TRBV7-2 to TRBJ1-5, with TRBD1 identical over 8 bases. The CDR3 has 15 residues. From germline, CDR1 is SGHTA and CDR2 FQGNSA. The V segment lost 5 bases and the J segment 7 bases; nucleotides outside the gene matches: 10.